Detailed here is one TCR beta chain. Total RNA was extracted at no less than 5 micrograms per sample. It was with a sample-barcoded 5' primer and a J-beta primer mix that a second PCR of roughly 6 to 12 cycles was run. TCRdb reprocessed the 5' RACE reads with MiXCR, giving one entry per CDR3 protein. The sample consists of about 1.1 million distinct CDR3 sequences, 35% to 45% of them appearing once. This entry is derived from a study of blood T cells in healthy people across ages. The sequence was collected from a man between 18 and 35 years old in good health. Sequenced input: blood.

CDR3 bases: TGTGCCAGCAGCCCATTTCCGCGGGGGGGCGATGAAAAACTGTTTTTT. It is translated as CASSPFPRGGDEKLFF. The chain couples TRBV6-5 to TRBJ1-4; the D gene is possibly TRBD1 (6 bases). Trimming took off 6 bases at V and 6 bases at J, with 20 bases between the two ends. The length of the CDR3 is 16 residues. The V gene's germline CDR1 is MNHEY and CDR2 SVGAGI.